Listed here are 30 T cell receptor beta chains from one sample, sequenced in a study of OX40 agonist ivuxolimab in advanced cancers. The method behind the library was the immunoSEQ multiplex PCR assay. TCRdb holds this immuneACCESS table with in-frame rearrangements only. Some clones are missing; in checked studies, unresolved V genes explain under half, and the rest has no known cause. This sample comprises 40,000 to 45,000 clones, 85% to 95% of them detected only once. Around 15% of the sample goes to the ten largest clones. Sequenced here: CD4+ or CD8+ T cells sorted from blood, sampled in a trial of the OX40 agonist ivuxolimab. These receptors were taken from an adult with an advanced solid tumor such as melanoma, head and neck, liver or kidney cancer.

This chain uses TRBV4-1 with TRBJ1-4; 9 bases line up with TRBD1. This CDR3 has 18 amino acids. Germline V CDR1 and CDR2: MGHRA, YSYEKL. V shed 3 bases, J shed 0 bases, and the junction held 8 bases outside the gene matches. CDR3 protein: CASSQGQGPSATNEKLFF. The DNA of the CDR3 is TGCGCCAGCAGCCAGGGACAGGGCCCGTCAGCAACTAATGAAAAACTGTTTTTT.

The chain carries TRBV30 and TRBJ2-7, with 9 positions matching TRBD2. There are 15 residues in the CDR3. Trimming took 1 base from V and 5 from J; bases not matched to a gene: 9. Germline V lookup: CDR1 GTSNPN, CDR2 SVGIG (reference sequence). The CDR3 coding sequence is TGTGCCTGGAGTGCCACCGGGACTAGCAGCGACGAGCAGTACTTC. Amino acid sequence: CAWSATGTSSDEQYF.

The rearrangement uses TRBV30 and TRBJ1-2; perhaps TRBD1 as D (6 bases). This CDR3 has 11 amino acids. Germline V gene sequence: CDR1 GTSNPN, CDR2 SVGIG (reference sequence). Trimming removed 7 bases at V and 8 bases at J, with 14 bases between. The DNA of the CDR3 is TGTGCCTCGGTAGGGGGGGTAGGCTACACCTTC. Its translation is CASVGGVGYTF.

In its sample, this clone is medium-sized (0.01 to 0.1%). This sequence joins TRBV27 and TRBJ2-2; 10 bases map to TRBD2. CDR3 length: 15 amino acids. Germline values: CDR1 MNHEY, CDR2 SMNVEV (reference sequence). V lost 6 bases to trimming and J lost 0 bases; unmatched junction nucleotides: 1. Here the CDR3 reads CASRGLASNTGELFF. DNA of the CDR3: TGTGCCAGCAGGGGACTAGCGTCGAACACCGGGGAGCTGTTTTTT.

This clone showed up just a few times. The chain joins TRBV9 to TRBJ2-1; 9 bases agree with TRBD2. The CDR3 loop spans 15 amino acids. From germline, CDR1 is SGDLS and CDR2 YYNGEE. J gave up 5 bases and V 4 bases, and 7 bases lay outside the gene matches. CDR3 in amino acids: CASSHAGGPNNEQFF. The CDR3 region has the DNA TGTGCCAGCAGCCACGCGGGAGGGCCAAACAATGAGCAGTTCTTC.

The chain employs TRBV27 and TRBJ2-7; possibly TRBD1 for D (6 bases). Trimming shortened V by 3 bases and J by 3 bases, and 18 bases separated the two germline ends. From germline, CDR1 is MNHEY and CDR2 SMNVEV (reference sequence). This CDR3 spans 16 amino acids. CDR3 bases: TGTGCCAGCAGTTTTTTACTCGAAACAGGGATCTACGAGCAGTACTTC. Residues: CASSFLLETGIYEQYF.

The chain carries TRBV27 and TRBJ2-7, with 7 bases fitting TRBD1. CDR1 MNHEY and CDR2 SMNVEV come from the germline V gene (reference sequence). V shed 2 bases, J shed 4 bases, and the junction held 5 bases outside the gene matches. CDR3 length: 14 residues. Here the CDR3 DNA reads TGTGCCAGCAGTTTAAAGGTCAGGGGGTACGAGCAGTACTTC. Translated, it gives CASSLKVRGYEQYF.

The rearrangement uses TRBV5-8 and TRBJ1-2; D is unresolved. Germline V gene sequence: CDR1 SGHTS, CDR2 YDEGEE. The CDR3 extends over 13 amino acids. V dropped 5 bases and J dropped 4 bases, with 12 bases sitting between them. The CDR3 loop reads CASSHLTGYGYTF. In DNA, the CDR3 is TGTGCCAGCAGTCACCTGACGGGCTATGGCTACACCTTC.

V and J are TRBV6-1 and TRBJ2-1; D possibly matches TRBD1 or TRBD2 (5 bases each). The CDR3 runs to 15 residues. Germline CDR1 is MNHNS and CDR2 is SASEGT. V was cut by 9 bases and J by 1 base, with 16 bases left in between. The CDR3, as DNA: TGTGCCAGTAGCGCCGGGACGCCTTCCTACAATGAGCAGTTCTTC. This gives the protein CASSAGTPSYNEQFF.

The chain uses TRBV7-8 and TRBJ2-3; 8 nucleotides line up with TRBD2. Germline CDR1 and CDR2: SGHVS and FQNEAQ. Germline trimming cut 4 bases from V and 6 bases from J; bases unmatched to any gene: 15. The CDR3 runs to 17 residues. CDR3: CASSSSRASGWGDTQYF. CDR3 sequence (DNA): TGTGCCAGCAGCTCCAGTCGGGCTAGCGGGTGGGGGGATACGCAGTATTTT.

The J gene is TRBJ2-5, the V gene TRBV27, with 9 bases aligning to TRBD1. This CDR3 has 17 residues. Germline V gene sequence: CDR1 MNHEY, CDR2 SMNVEV (reference sequence). The V segment lost 0 bases and the J segment 2 bases; nucleotides outside the gene matches: 7. The CDR3 region is CASSLSVLGTGQETQYF. The CDR3 DNA is TGTGCCAGCAGTTTATCTGTGTTAGGGACAGGGCAAGAGACCCAGTACTTC.

The chain uses TRBV28 and TRBJ2-7; TRBD2 agrees at 7 bases. Germline CDR1 and CDR2: MDHEN and SYDVKM. This CDR3 contains 15 residues. The junction had 18 bases not matched to a gene; V was cut back by 10 bases and J by 6 bases. The CDR3 DNA reads as TGTGCCACCCTCCTAGAGGGAGGGCATTTAGGCGAGCAGTACTTC. Amino acids: CATLLEGGHLGEQYF.

V usage is TRBV6-5 and J usage is TRBJ2-5, with D possibly matching TRBD1 (6 bases). Judging by the DNA end, TRBJ2-7 fits better; the J call may be wrong. Germline CDR1 MNHEY, CDR2 SVGAGI. This CDR3 has 13 residues. The CDR3: CASGTGWPYEQYF. The CDR3 DNA follows: TGTGCCAGCGGAACAGGGTGGCCCTACGAGCAGTACTTC.

This chain connects TRBV7-6 to TRBJ2-2; D is perhaps TRBD1 (5 bases). The CDR3 is 16 residues long. Deletions cut 6 bases from V and 1 base from J, with 15 bases between. CDR1 and CDR2 from the germline V gene are SGHVS and FNYEAQ. CDR3 bases: TGTGCCAGCAGTCATTCGCCCAGGGAGAACACCGGGGAGCTGTTTTTT. This codes for CASSHSPRENTGELFF.

The V and J genes are TRBV4-1 and TRBJ2-2; 8 bases map to TRBD2. This CDR3 has 18 residues. Per germline, CDR1 MGHRA and CDR2 YSYEKL. Trimming removed 3 bases from V and 0 bases from J; junction bases left unmatched: 9. The CDR3: CASSHRRASGSNTGELFF. In nucleotides, the CDR3 is TGCGCCAGCAGCCATCGAAGGGCTAGCGGGTCGAACACCGGGGAGCTGTTTTTT.

This chain links TRBV19 with TRBJ2-7; 8 positions agree with TRBD1. The CDR3 extends over 14 amino acids. CDR1 is LNHDA and CDR2 is SQIVND in the germline V gene (reference sequence). J was trimmed by 3 bases and V by 3 bases; bases with no gene match: 4. The CDR3 bases are TGTGCCAGTAGTATCGGCAGGGGGCTCTACGAGCAGTACTTC. Translated, it gives CASSIGRGLYEQYF.

This clone was seen just once. J is TRBJ2-7 and V is TRBV2, with TRBD1 matching 12 bases. CDR3 length equals 14 residues. With V trimmed by 6 bases and J by 4 bases, 4 bases remained unmatched. Germline assignment: CDR1 SNHLY and CDR2 FYNNEI. The CDR3 coding sequence is TGTGCCAGCAGAGGGGACAGGGGGCTTTACGAGCAGTACTTC. Protein sequence: CASRGDRGLYEQYF.

Only one count was recorded for this clone. The chain couples TRBV5-1 to TRBJ2-7; D assignment may be TRBD1 or TRBD2 (6 bases each). Between the trimmed V and J ends, which lost 4 bases and 4 bases, there was a span of 15 bases. The CDR3 extends over 14 amino acids. CDR1 is SGHRS, CDR2 YFSETQ, per germline. The CDR3: CASSLGGSDYEQYF. Here the CDR3 DNA reads TGCGCCAGCAGCCTGGGGGGCAGTGATTACGAGCAGTACTTC.

This rearrangement joins TRBV27 to TRBJ1-4; 10 nucleotides line up with TRBD1. The CDR3 is 17 amino acids. The germline V gene encodes CDR1 MNHEY and CDR2 SMNVEV (reference sequence). Unmatched junction bases numbered 12, after V lost 5 bases and J lost 6 bases. CDR3: CASSPYRGQGLDEKLFF. The CDR3, as DNA: TGTGCCAGCAGTCCATATAGGGGACAGGGGCTAGATGAAAAACTGTTTTTT.

V usage is TRBV4-3 and J usage is TRBJ1-2; no clear D. Germline CDR1 reads LGHNA; CDR2 reads YSLEER. The germline V and J ends were trimmed by 0 bases and 0 bases, with 20 bases remaining between them. This CDR3 spans 19 amino acids. CDR3: CASSQDLFAAELANYGYTF. CDR3 coding DNA: TGCGCCAGCAGCCAAGATCTATTTGCGGCGGAGTTAGCTAACTATGGCTACACCTTC.

V and J are TRBV28 and TRBJ1-5; D unresolved. Germline V gene data show CDR1 as MDHEN and CDR2 as SYDVKM. V was clipped by 2 bases and J by 2 bases, with 10 bases between them. The CDR3 totals 15 residues. The CDR3 region has the DNA TGTGCCAGCAGTTTAACAACCGGGGGCAATCAGCCCCAGCATTTT. Protein: CASSLTTGGNQPQHF.

The V gene is TRBV14, the J gene TRBJ2-7; D remains unclear. The ends were cut back, 3 bases at V and 0 bases at J, with 6 bases in the middle. This CDR3 comprises 13 residues. Germline V gene lookup returns CDR1 SGHDN and CDR2 FVKESK. The CDR3 loop reads CASSQESSYEQYF. DNA for the CDR3: TGTGCCAGCAGCCAGGAATCCTCCTACGAGCAGTACTTC.

The chain employs TRBV21-1 and TRBJ2-7. TRBV21-1 has pseudogene status. The CDR3 loop spans 14 amino acids. The CDR3 DNA reads as TGTGCCAGCAGCAAAGCTGGGGGTCTCCACGAGCAGTACTTC. Translating gives CASSKAGGLHEQYF.

This chain joins TRBV7-9 and TRBJ2-5, with unresolved D. V was trimmed by 5 bases and J by 5 bases, leaving 9 bases between them. Germline assignment: CDR1 SEHNR and CDR2 FQNEAQ (reference sequence). The CDR3 is 12 residues long. CDR3 nucleotide sequence: TGTGCCAGCAGCAACGAAGAGGAGACCCAGTACTTC. Translated, it gives CASSNEEETQYF.

This clone was picked up a small number of times. The chain recombines TRBV30 with TRBJ1-5; D not resolved. Germline V gene sequence: CDR1 GTSNPN, CDR2 SVGIG (reference sequence). The CDR3 has 12 amino acids. Trimming took off 0 bases at V and 7 bases at J, with 7 bases between the two ends. The CDR3 here is CAWSVPYQPQHF. Here the CDR3 DNA reads TGTGCCTGGAGTGTACCCTACCAGCCCCAGCATTTT. The variable domain in full, with the rest retrieved from reference TRBV30 and TRBJ1-5, is SQTIHQWPATLVQPVGSPLSLECTVEGTSNPNLYWYRQAAGRGLQLLFYSVGIGQISSEVPQNLSASRPQDRQFILSSKKLLLSDSGFYLCAWSVPYQPQHFGDGTRLSIL.

This chain uses TRBV11-2 with TRBJ2-4, with D perhaps matching TRBD1 or TRBD2 (5 bases each). Germline V gene sequence: CDR1 SGHAT, CDR2 FQNNGV. The germline V and J ends were trimmed by 5 bases and 8 bases, with 19 bases remaining between them. The length of the CDR3 is 15 residues. CDR3 in amino acids: CASSTTRDGDYIQYF. The CDR3, as DNA: TGTGCCAGCAGCACAACCCGGGACGGCGATTACATTCAGTACTTC.

J is TRBJ2-5 and V is TRBV27, with D unclear. The CDR3 is 14 amino acids. Deletions cut 5 bases from V and 0 bases from J, with 10 bases between. Germline loops: CDR1 MNHEY, CDR2 SMNVEV (reference sequence). The CDR3 protein is CASSPLAYQETQYF. CDR3 in DNA: TGTGCCAGCAGTCCCCTGGCTTACCAAGAGACCCAGTACTTC.

The CDR3 sequence is CASSLGASYNEQFF. The CDR3 DNA reads as TGTGCCAGCAGTTTAGGGGCTAGCTACAATGAGCAGTTCTTC. The chain joins TRBV27 to TRBJ2-1; the D gene is possibly TRBD1 (5 bases). The length of the CDR3 is 14 residues. Germline V gives CDR1 MNHEY, CDR2 SMNVEV (reference sequence). The ends were cut back, 2 bases at V and 3 bases at J, with 8 bases in the middle.

J is TRBJ2-1 and V is TRBV9; 12 bases line up with TRBD2. Germline trimming cut 3 bases from V and 7 bases from J; bases unmatched to any gene: 5. Germline CDR1 and CDR2: SGDLS and YYNGEE. The CDR3 has 15 residues. The CDR3 DNA reads as TGTGCCAGCAGCGGACTAGCGGGAGAACTTAATGAGCAGTTCTTC. Its protein product is CASSGLAGELNEQFF.

The V call is TRBV30, the J call TRBJ2-3; no definite D call. The CDR3 runs to 14 residues. Looked up from germline, CDR1 is GTSNPN and CDR2 is SVGIG (reference sequence). V was pared by 4 bases and J by 2 bases, with 13 bases between. The CDR3 coding sequence is TGTGCCTGGAACCCGGCTACCATCACAGATACGCAGTATTTT. Protein: CAWNPATITDTQYF.